This T cell receptor beta chain comes out of a study of blood T cell repertoires in COVID-19. As for the study in general: There were acute and convalescent COVID-19 samples, and they came from the United States, Italy and Spain. Sources were T cells, B-cell-depleted T cells, or PBMCs; the material itself was cDNA or gDNA.

Per the original methods: Estimation of nucleated cell counts relied on the amplification of reference gene primers. Only in-frame clones appear in the TCRdb table, and some are missing; sequencing was by immunoSEQ multiplex PCR. D and trimming were read from the DNA, whereas the V and J calls and clone size are those reported in that table. Among 200,000 to 250,000 clones listed, around 88% were seen once. Germline V CDR1 and CDR2: MNHEY, SVGAGI. The CDR3 totals 13 residues. V lost 8 bases to trimming and J lost 6 bases, with 17 bases between them. The receptor's source is a man aged 45 to 65 with active or convalescent COVID-19. The gene calls are TRBV6-5 and TRBJ2-7; D is possibly TRBD1 (5 bases). The sequenced material came from peripheral blood. CDR3 sequence: CASQTALLGEQYF. CDR3 nucleotides: TGTGCCAGCCAGACAGCCCTACTTGGCGAGCAGTACTTC.